This TCR beta chain was sequenced for a study of blood T cell repertoires in COVID-19. Study in general: Spain, Italy and the United States supplied samples that represented acute and convalescent COVID-19. From T cells, B-cell-depleted T cells, or PBMCs came the material, which was cDNA or gDNA.

Per the study methods: Amplified reference gene primers provided the basis for estimating nucleated cell counts. The protocol was immunoSEQ multiplex PCR, while the TCRdb copy is restricted to in-frame clones and leaves out a portion. V, J and clone size reflect that table, while D and trimming were determined from the DNA. This table holds over 90,000 clones, approximately 84% found once. CDR1 and CDR2 from the germline V gene are MNHEY and SVGAGI. V lost 6 bases and J lost 4; bases outside the gene matches: 5. The CDR3 spans 13 residues. The sequence came from a man older than 75 with active or convalescent COVID-19. Sequenced input: peripheral blood. The V call is TRBV6-5, the J call TRBJ2-5; 7 nucleotides agree with TRBD1. The CDR3 DNA is TGTGCCAGCAGAAGACAGGGCCGAGAGACCCAGTACTTC. Residues: CASRRQGRETQYF.